This is a list of T cell receptor beta chains from one sample in a study of shared clonotypes between healthy human individuals. This table comes from immunoSEQ multiplex PCR, and its TCRdb copy is limited to in-frame clones, with some not included. This table has hundreds of thousands of clones, approximately 96% appearing once. The sequenced sample consisted of naive CD8+ T cells sorted from blood. The receptor set was obtained from a woman younger than 45 in good health. The CDR3 runs from the conserved cysteine through the conserved F or W. D genes are given only for firm matches. Clone size is stated in some rows and not others, as once, few, many or a class when expanded.

TRBJ2-2	-	-	TRBV27	CASSLARGDSNTGELFF	TGTGCCAGCAGCCTGGCTAGGGGGGATTCGAACACCGGGGAGCTGTTTTTT
TRBJ1-1	TRBD1	-	TRBV7-6	CASSSQGGGTEAFF	TGTGCCAGCAGCTCCCAGGGGGGAGGCACTGAAGCTTTCTTT
TRBJ2-7	-	-	TRBV21-1	CASSISPPGQGKRLGFYEQYF	TGTGCCAGCAGCATTTCTCCTCCGGGACAGGGAAAAAGGTTGGGGTTTTACGAGCAGTACTTC
TRBJ1-5	-	-	TRBV6-5	CASRATGNSNQPQHF	TGTGCCAGCAGAGCAACAGGGAATAGCAATCAGCCCCAGCATTTT
TRBJ2-1	-	-	TRBV5-4	CASSLLNEQFF	TGTGCCAGCAGCTTATTAAATGAGCAGTTCTTC
TRBJ1-1	-	few	TRBV6-5	CASSVNKNTEAFF	TGTGCCAGCAGCGTTAATAAGAACACTGAAGCTTTCTTT
TRBJ2-7	TRBD2	-	TRBV28	CASSLGKPIAGGCEQYF	TGTGCCAGCAGTTTAGGGAAGCCTATAGCGGGAGGATGCGAGCAGTACTTC
TRBJ2-1	-	-	TRBV7-9	CASSPGSGVNEQFF	TGTGCCAGCAGCCCCGGCTCCGGAGTCAATGAGCAGTTCTTC
TRBJ2-7	TRBD1	-	TRBV5-6	CASSWGQGAFEQYF	TGTGCCAGCAGCTGGGGACAGGGTGCCTTCGAGCAGTACTTC
TRBJ2-1	-	-	TRBV27	CASSLGLEDNEQFF	TGTGCCAGCAGTTTGGGACTCGAGGACAATGAGCAGTTCTTC
TRBJ1-4	TRBD1	once	TRBV27	CASSLFPGQEKLFF	TGTGCCAGCAGTTTATTCCCGGGACAGGAAAAACTGTTTTTT
TRBJ2-4	TRBD2	-	TRBV4-1	CASSQEGLAGGAKNIQYF	TGCGCCAGCAGCCAAGAGGGTTTAGCGGGAGGGGCCAAAAACATTCAGTACTTC
TRBJ1-5	TRBD1	-	TRBV4-1	CASSPLGQGNQPQHF	TGCGCCAGCAGCCCCTTAGGACAGGGTAATCAGCCCCAGCATTTT
TRBJ2-2	-	-	TRBV27	CASSFHPGTGDFGELFF	TGTGCCAGCAGTTTTCATCCCGGGACGGGTGATTTCGGGGAGCTGTTTTTT
TRBJ2-3	-	-	TRBV19	CASSIGSGSTDTQYF	TGTGCCAGTAGTATAGGGAGCGGGAGCACAGATACGCAGTATTTT
TRBJ2-7	-	-	TRBV6-5	CASRAQTGNYEQYF	TGTGCCAGCAGAGCACAAACAGGGAACTACGAGCAGTACTTC
TRBJ2-7	-	-	TRBV28	CASSFRASAYEQYF	TGTGCCAGCAGTTTTAGGGCTAGCGCCTACGAGCAGTACTTC
TRBJ2-2	-	-	TRBV7-9	CASSLAGGKTGELFF	TGTGCCAGCAGCTTGGCAGGAGGTAAAACCGGGGAGCTGTTTTTT
TRBJ2-3	-	once	TRBV4-2	CASSPGTSTDTQYF	TGTGCCAGCAGCCCCGGGACTTCCACAGATACGCAGTATTTT
TRBJ1-1	TRBD1	-	TRBV5-1	CASSSGPQGATEAFF	TGCGCCAGCAGCTCCGGACCTCAGGGGGCCACTGAAGCTTTCTTT
TRBJ1-2	-	once	TRBV28	CASSLRGDSYGYTF	TGTGCCAGCAGTCTCAGAGGGGATTCCTATGGCTACACCTTC
TRBJ1-5	TRBD1	-	TRBV19	CAIGRTGAHQPQHF	TGTGCCATAGGGAGGACAGGCGCACATCAGCCCCAGCATTTT
TRBJ2-7	-	-	TRBV27	CASSPPGHIYEQYF	TGTGCCAGCAGTCCACCGGGACACATCTACGAGCAGTACTTC
TRBJ2-7	-	-	TRBV5-1	CASSLWTGGNYEQYF	TGCGCCAGCAGCTTGTGGACTGGTGGGAACTACGAGCAGTACTTC
TRBJ1-1	-	-	TRBV6-5	CASSYSRNTEAFF	TGTGCCAGCAGTTACTCACGGAACACTGAAGCTTTCTTT
TRBJ2-2	-	-	TRBV7-3	CASSPGTLNTGELFF	TGTGCCAGCAGCCCCGGGACTCTTAACACCGGGGAGCTGTTTTTT
TRBJ1-5	TRBD1	-	TRBV6-1	CASRGQERNNQPQHF	TGTGCCAGCAGGGGACAGGAGAGAAACAATCAGCCCCAGCATTTT
TRBJ2-1	-	-	TRBV28	CASSPDMSSYNEQFF	TGTGCCAGCAGCCCGGACATGAGCTCCTACAATGAGCAGTTCTTC
TRBJ2-7	-	-	TRBV28	CASSGTELRLKQYF	TGTGCCAGCTCCGGGACGGAACTGAGGTTGAAGCAGTACTTC
TRBJ2-5	-	once	TRBV28	CASSGGIDQKTQYF	TGTGCCAGCAGTGGGGGAATAGACCAGAAGACCCAGTACTTC